The source of this T cell receptor beta chain is a study of cytomegalovirus exposure and HLA in healthy donors. Findings and limits, study-wide: According to the study, some 160 TCR beta chains were cytomegalovirus-associated.

The V end was cut by 6 bases, the J end by 4 bases, with 7 bases between. The CDR3 sequence is 12 residues long. Looked up from germline, CDR1 is MNHNS and CDR2 is SASEGT. Primers included in the PCR were 60 Vbeta and 13 Jbeta primers. The protocol was immunoSEQ multiplex PCR, while the TCRdb copy is restricted to in-frame clones and leaves out a portion. The data hold about 140,000 clones, with around 82% observed a single time. About this clone itself: The antigen is unknown.

The origin of this receptor is a female donor in good health and CMV-seronegative. The material sequenced was PBMCs. The chain combines TRBV6-1 with TRBJ1-5; a weak D match, TRBD1 (6 bases). CDR3 sequence reads: CASRGGNQPQHF. CDR3 nucleotide sequence: TGTGCCAGCAGAGGGGGAAATCAGCCCCAGCATTTT.